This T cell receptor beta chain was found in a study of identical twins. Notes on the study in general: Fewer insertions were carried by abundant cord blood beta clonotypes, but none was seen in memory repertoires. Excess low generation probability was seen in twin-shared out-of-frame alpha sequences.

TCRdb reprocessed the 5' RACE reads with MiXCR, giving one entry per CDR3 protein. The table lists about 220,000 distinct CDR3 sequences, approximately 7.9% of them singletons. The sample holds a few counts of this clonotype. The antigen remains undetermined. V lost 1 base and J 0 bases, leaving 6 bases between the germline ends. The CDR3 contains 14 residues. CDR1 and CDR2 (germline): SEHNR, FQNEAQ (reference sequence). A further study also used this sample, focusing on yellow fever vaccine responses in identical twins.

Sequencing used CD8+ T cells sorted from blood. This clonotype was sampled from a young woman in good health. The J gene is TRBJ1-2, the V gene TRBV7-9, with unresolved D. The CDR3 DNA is TGTGCCAGCAGCTTAGTTGAATCTAACTATGGCTACACCTTC. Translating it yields CASSLVESNYGYTF.